Listed below are T cell receptor beta chains from one sample, sequenced in a study of blood T cell repertoires in COVID-19. Libraries were prepared by immunoSEQ multiplex PCR; TCRdb keeps only in-frame clonotypes and omits some of them. The profile covers 300,000 to 350,000 clones, with approximately 90% appearing a single time and roughly 8.9% taken by the ten largest. Sequenced: peripheral blood. The source is a man aged 25-45 years with COVID-19, enrolled during active disease. Both conserved end residues are part of each CDR3. The D gene is left open where the match is weak. Size is stated for part of the rows, as once, few or many counts, or as a class when the clone is expanded.

clone size: NA
J gene: TRBJ2-3
V gene: TRBV15
D gene: NA
CDR3 DNA: TGTGCCACCAGCAGAGGACAGCTAAAGCTCACAGATACGCAGTATTTT
CDR3 protein: CATSRGQLKLTDTQYF

clone size: NA
J gene: TRBJ2-3
V gene: TRBV4-1
D gene: TRBD1
CDR3 DNA: TGCGCCAGCAGCTTTGACAGGGGGACAGATACGCAGTATTTT
CDR3 protein: CASSFDRGTDTQYF

clone size: few
J gene: TRBJ1-1
V gene: TRBV7-9
D gene: TRBD1
CDR3 DNA: TGTGCCAGCAGCCGCGACAGGGGCACTGAAGCTTTCTTT
CDR3 protein: CASSRDRGTEAFF

clone size: NA
J gene: TRBJ1-1
V gene: TRBV18
D gene: TRBD1
CDR3 DNA: TGTGCCAGCTCACCATGGGACAGGGGGGCCTTAGGCACTGAAGCTTTCTTT
CDR3 protein: CASSPWDRGALGTEAFF

clone size: NA
J gene: TRBJ1-1
V gene: TRBV28
D gene: TRBD1
CDR3 DNA: TGTGCCAGCTGGGACAGGGGGGCCACTGAAGCTTTCTTT
CDR3 protein: CASWDRGATEAFF

clone size: NA
J gene: TRBJ1-2
V gene: TRBV4-1
D gene: TRBD1
CDR3 DNA: TGCGCCAGCAGCCTCGATCGGACAGGGGCCTATGGCTACACCTTC
CDR3 protein: CASSLDRTGAYGYTF

clone size: NA
J gene: TRBJ2-2
V gene: TRBV25-1
D gene: TRBD2
CDR3 DNA: TGTGCCAGCAGTCCAGGGACTACCGCGAACACCGGGGAGCTGTTTTTT
CDR3 protein: CASSPGTTANTGELFF

clone size: NA
J gene: TRBJ1-2
V gene: TRBV28
D gene: NA
CDR3 DNA: TGTGCCAGCAGTTTAACCCCTGCCGGAGATCTCTACTATGGCTACACCTTC
CDR3 protein: CASSLTPAGDLYYGYTF

clone size: NA
J gene: TRBJ2-7
V gene: TRBV18
D gene: NA
CDR3 DNA: TGTGCCAGCTCCCCCAGCCAGGGCGTAACCTACGAGCAGTACTTC
CDR3 protein: CASSPSQGVTYEQYF

clone size: NA
J gene: TRBJ2-7
V gene: TRBV6-5
D gene: TRBD1
CDR3 DNA: TGTGCCAGCACCGACAGGGGACAGGGGGCTCACGAGCAGTACTTC
CDR3 protein: CASTDRGQGAHEQYF

clone size: NA
J gene: TRBJ2-1
V gene: TRBV4-2
D gene: TRBD2
CDR3 DNA: TGTGCCAGCAGTTCACTAAGCGGGGCTCTCTACAATGAGCAGTTCTTC
CDR3 protein: CASSSLSGALYNEQFF

clone size: NA
J gene: TRBJ2-7
V gene: TRBV19
D gene: TRBD1
CDR3 DNA: TGTGCCAGTAGCCCGGGACAGGCAAACTACGAGCAGTACTTC
CDR3 protein: CASSPGQANYEQYF

clone size: NA
J gene: TRBJ2-4
V gene: TRBV2
D gene: TRBD1
CDR3 DNA: TGTGCCAGCAGATCCACGGGACAGGAAAACATTCAGTACTTC
CDR3 protein: CASRSTGQENIQYF

clone size: NA
J gene: TRBJ2-1
V gene: TRBV7-6
D gene: TRBD1
CDR3 DNA: TGTGCCAGCAGCTCCGAAAGGGGGACAGTCCACTTGTACAATGAGCAGTTCTTC
CDR3 protein: CASSSERGTVHLYNEQFF

clone size: NA
J gene: TRBJ2-1
V gene: TRBV5-1
D gene: TRBD2
CDR3 DNA: TGCGCCAGCAGCTTGGCCGGGACTAGCGGGATGGGTGAGCAGTTCTTC
CDR3 protein: CASSLAGTSGMGEQFF

clone size: NA
J gene: TRBJ2-7
V gene: TRBV6-5
D gene: NA
CDR3 DNA: TGTGCCAGCCAGGGTACCTACGAGCAGTACTTC
CDR3 protein: CASQGTYEQYF

clone size: NA
J gene: TRBJ1-2
V gene: TRBV9
D gene: NA
CDR3 DNA: TGTGCCAGCAGCGTAGCGGCAGGTATTAGTTATGGCTACACCTTC
CDR3 protein: CASSVAAGISYGYTF

clone size: NA
J gene: TRBJ1-2
V gene: TRBV6-5
D gene: NA
CDR3 DNA: TGTGCCAGCAGCCAAGGACAGAGCTATGGCTACACCTTC
CDR3 protein: CASSQGQSYGYTF

clone size: NA
J gene: TRBJ2-3
V gene: TRBV5-5
D gene: TRBD2
CDR3 DNA: TGTGCCAGCAGCCACCCCCTAGGAGCGGGGGGAGACACAGATACGCAGTATTTT
CDR3 protein: CASSHPLGAGGDTDTQYF

clone size: NA
J gene: TRBJ2-1
V gene: TRBV27
D gene: TRBD1
CDR3 DNA: TGTGCCAGCAGGGGACAGCCCAATGAGCAGTTCTTC
CDR3 protein: CASRGQPNEQFF

clone size: NA
J gene: TRBJ2-1
V gene: TRBV27
D gene: NA
CDR3 DNA: TGTGCCAGCAGTTCGCAGTACAGCTCCTACAATGAGCAGTTCTTC
CDR3 protein: CASSSQYSSYNEQFF

clone size: NA
J gene: TRBJ2-5
V gene: TRBV28
D gene: TRBD1
CDR3 DNA: TGTGCCAGCAGTCTCTGGACAGGGAAAGAGACCCAGTACTTC
CDR3 protein: CASSLWTGKETQYF

clone size: NA
J gene: TRBJ1-1
V gene: TRBV27
D gene: NA
CDR3 DNA: TGTGCCAGCAGTTCCAACCGGGGAATTGAAGCTTTCTTT
CDR3 protein: CASSSNRGIEAFF

clone size: NA
J gene: TRBJ2-7
V gene: TRBV7-6
D gene: NA
CDR3 DNA: TGTGCCAGCAGCGCCCGGGACTGGGGATCCTCCGAGCAGTACTTC
CDR3 protein: CASSARDWGSSEQYF

clone size: NA
J gene: TRBJ1-1
V gene: TRBV9
D gene: NA
CDR3 DNA: TGTGCCAGCAGCGTCGGCTGGGAGAGGGCGTCGACTGAAGCTTTCTTT
CDR3 protein: CASSVGWERASTEAFF

clone size: NA
J gene: TRBJ2-1
V gene: TRBV11-3
D gene: TRBD2
CDR3 DNA: TGTGCCAGCAGCTTAGAGAGAGGACTAGCGGGAGAGGATGAGCAGTTCTTC
CDR3 protein: CASSLERGLAGEDEQFF

clone size: NA
J gene: TRBJ1-2
V gene: TRBV12-5
D gene: NA
CDR3 DNA: TGTGCTAGTGGTTTGGCACCCAAGGACACCTTGACGTATGGCTACACCTTC
CDR3 protein: CASGLAPKDTLTYGYTF

clone size: NA
J gene: TRBJ2-1
V gene: TRBV28
D gene: TRBD1
CDR3 DNA: TGTGCCAGCAAGGGGGCTAATGAGCAGTTCTTC
CDR3 protein: CASKGANEQFF

clone size: NA
J gene: TRBJ2-1
V gene: TRBV5-4
D gene: NA
CDR3 DNA: TGTGCCAGCAGCTTGTTGGTGGGAGTCGTTTACGATGAGCAGTTCTTC
CDR3 protein: CASSLLVGVVYDEQFF

clone size: NA
J gene: TRBJ1-1
V gene: TRBV6-1
D gene: NA
CDR3 DNA: TGTGCCAGCAGTGAACTTCGTAGGAACACTGAAGCTTTCTTT
CDR3 protein: CASSELRRNTEAFF

clone size: NA
J gene: TRBJ2-3
V gene: TRBV7-2
D gene: TRBD2
CDR3 DNA: TGTGCCAGCAGCTCAACCTCCGCGGGGGGGGGTACGCAGTATTTT
CDR3 protein: CASSSTSAGGGTQYF